These 23 T cell receptor beta chains were sequenced from one sample in a study of blood T cell repertoires in COVID-19. The protocol was immunoSEQ multiplex PCR, while the TCRdb copy is restricted to in-frame clones and leaves out a portion. The profile shows tens of thousands of clones, around 80% of them singletons. The sample taken for sequencing was peripheral blood. These receptors originate from an elderly woman with acute or convalescent COVID-19.

This chain uses TRBV24-1 with TRBJ2-3; weak D call: TRBD2 (7 bases). Germline V CDR1 and CDR2: KGHDR, SFDVKD. The CDR3 consists of 14 residues. Trimming stripped 6 bases from V and 1 base from J, with 10 bases between. The CDR3 reads CATSLGGGTDTQYF. CDR3 DNA: TGTGCCACCAGTTTAGGGGGGGGCACAGATACGCAGTATTTT.

This clone showed up just once. The V gene is TRBV5-4, the J gene TRBJ2-6; D call uncertain. Per germline, CDR1 SGHNT and CDR2 YYREEE (reference sequence). Trimming left V 3 bases short and J 4 bases short, with 11 bases between. The CDR3 is made up of 15 amino acids. CDR3 in amino acids: CASSSSLAGANVLTF. As DNA, the CDR3 is TGTGCCAGCAGCTCCTCACTTGCGGGGGCCAACGTCCTGACTTTC.

This sequence joins TRBV4-1 and TRBJ2-3; D uncertain. V was pared by 9 bases and J by 1 base, with 11 bases between. The CDR3 contains 13 residues. In germline, CDR1 is MGHRA, CDR2 YSYEKL. In DNA form, the CDR3 reads TGCGCCAGTAGTAGTCTAGGCACAGATACGCAGTATTTT. Its protein product is CASSSLGTDTQYF.

The rearrangement joins TRBV6-5 to TRBJ1-2, with 7 bases aligning to TRBD1. Germline values: CDR1 MNHEY, CDR2 SVGAGI. CDR3 length equals 15 residues. Trimming took 0 bases from V and 5 from J; bases not matched to a gene: 6. DNA for the CDR3: TGTGCCAGCAGTTACTCGACAGGGACGGTATATGGCTACACCTTC. Protein: CASSYSTGTVYGYTF.

This chain connects TRBV5-1 to TRBJ1-1, with D unresolved. The germline gives CDR1 SGHRS, CDR2 YFSETQ. V shed 5 bases and J shed 4 bases, with 24 bases lying between them. The CDR3 extends over 17 amino acids. CDR3 sequence reads: CASSFLGGSGGVTEAFF. The CDR3, as DNA: TGCGCCAGCAGTTTCCTAGGAGGGAGTGGAGGAGTCACTGAAGCTTTCTTT.

The rearrangement joins TRBV6-1 to TRBJ1-3; 7 positions match TRBD1. With V trimmed by 1 base and J by 6 bases, 3 bases remained unmatched. CDR1 and CDR2 (germline): MNHNS, SASEGT. This CDR3 has 14 residues. The CDR3 bases are TGTGCCAGCAGTGAAGGACAGGGAAAAAACACCATATATTTT. Encoded protein: CASSEGQGKNTIYF.

The V gene is TRBV18, the J gene TRBJ1-1; D is unresolved. CDR1 KGHSH and CDR2 LQKENI come from the germline V gene. CDR3 size: 13 residues. V dropped 4 bases and J dropped 3 bases, with 9 bases sitting between them. CDR3 residues: CASSQDGDTEAFF. As DNA, the CDR3 is TGTGCCAGCTCACAGGACGGGGACACTGAAGCTTTCTTT.

The rearrangement links TRBV7-9 to TRBJ2-2; D is unresolved. The V end lost 4 bases, the J end lost 0 bases, and 12 bases lay between the germline ends. Germline V gene lookup returns CDR1 SEHNR and CDR2 FQNEAQ (reference sequence). This CDR3 comprises 16 residues. The CDR3 DNA sequence: TGTGCCAGCAGCTCATTGGGCCAGTCGAACACCGGGGAGCTGTTTTTT. It specifies CASSSLGQSNTGELFF. Filled out from reference TRBV7-9 and TRBJ2-2, the complete variable domain reads DTGVSQNPRHKITKRGQNVTFRCDPISEHNRLYWYRQTLGQGPEFLTYFQNEAQLEKSRLLSDRFSAERPKGSFSTLEIQRTEQGDSAMYLCASSSLGQSNTGELFFGEGSRLTVL.

As to this clone: One end of the junction varies from germline; a read error may be responsible. The gene calls are TRBV7-7 and TRBJ2-5; 14 bases agree with TRBD2. Germline V gives CDR1 SSHAT, CDR2 FNYEAQ (reference sequence). There are 16 residues in the CDR3. CDR3 sequence: CASSLGGLAGGGTQYF. CDR3 DNA: TGTGCTAGCAGCTTGGGCGGACTAGCGGGGGGAGGGACCCAGTACTTC. Complete variable domain (other parts from reference TRBV7-7 and TRBJ2-5): GAGVSQSPRYKVTKRGQDVTLRCDPISSHATLYWYQQALGQGPEFLTYFNYEAQPDKSGLPSDRFSAERPEGSISTLTIQRTEQRDSAMYRCASSLGGLAGGGTQYFGPGTRLLVL.

The rearrangement joins TRBV11-1 to TRBJ2-2; 8 bases are shared with TRBD2. V was pared by 1 base and J by 4 bases, with 5 bases of the junction left unmatched. The CDR3 length is 16 residues. Per the germline V gene, CDR1 is SGHAT and CDR2 is FQDESV (reference sequence). The CDR3 DNA reads as TGTGCCAGCAGCTTAGAAAGCGGGGGATTCACCGGGGAGCTGTTTTTT. Protein product: CASSLESGGFTGELFF. Drawing the rest from reference TRBV11-1 and TRBJ2-2, the complete variable domain is EAEVAQSPRYKITEKSQAVAFWCDPISGHATLYWYRQILGQGPELLVQFQDESVVDDSQLPKDRFSAERLKGVDSTLKIQPAELGDSAMYLCASSLESGGFTGELFFGEGSRLTVL.

The chain uses TRBV6-5 and TRBJ1-2; 10 bases agree with TRBD1. The ends lost 6 bases at V and 3 bases at J; junction bases unmatched: 1. Per germline, CDR1 MNHEY and CDR2 SVGAGI. CDR3 size: 13 residues. The CDR3 sequence is CASSGTGDYGYTF. CDR3 nucleotide sequence: TGTGCCAGCAGCGGGACAGGGGACTATGGCTACACCTTC.

The rearrangement uses TRBV24-1 and TRBJ2-3; 7 positions match TRBD1. Trimming at V came to 12 bases and at J to 2 bases, leaving 19 bases not matched to a gene. CDR1 is KGHDR, CDR2 SFDVKD, per germline. The CDR3 has 17 amino acids. Written as DNA, the CDR3 is TGTGCCCCCTGTGATCCCAACCGCGACAGGGTCACAGATACGCAGTATTTT. It codes for CAPCDPNRDRVTDTQYF.

The gene calls are TRBV19 and TRBJ2-6; D is undetermined. Trimming took off 1 base at V and 2 bases at J, with 9 bases between the two ends. The CDR3 is 16 residues long. Germline V CDR1 and CDR2: LNHDA, SQIVND (reference sequence). This chain's CDR3 is CASSIVGQAGANVLTF. The CDR3 coding sequence is TGTGCCAGTAGTATAGTTGGGCAGGCTGGGGCCAACGTCCTGACTTTC.

The chain combines TRBV11-2 with TRBJ1-1; D unresolved. This CDR3 spans 14 amino acids. V gave up 1 base and J gave up 1 base, with 7 bases separating them. Germline V gives CDR1 SGHAT, CDR2 FQNNGV. DNA for the CDR3: TGTGCCAGCAGCTTAGTCTCAGGGAACACTGAAGCTTTCTTT. This codes for CASSLVSGNTEAFF. The full variable domain, in which reference TRBV11-2 and TRBJ1-1 provide the parts outside the CDR3, is EAGVAQSPRYKIIEKRQSVAFWCNPISGHATLYWYQQILGQGPKLLIQFQNNGVVDDSQLPKDRFSAERLKGVDSTLKIQPAKLEDSAVYLCASSLVSGNTEAFFGQGTRLTVV.

The genes are TRBV5-1 and TRBJ1-1, with D possibly matching TRBD1 (5 bases). Trimming cost V 0 bases and J 6 bases, with 12 bases left between them. CDR1 SGHRS and CDR2 YFSETQ come from the germline V gene. The CDR3 consists of 14 residues. DNA for the CDR3: TGCGCCAGCAGCTTGGATGGGGGGGAGCCTGAAGCTTTCTTT. This sequence encodes CASSLDGGEPEAFF.

The CDR3 region is CASSEAGQGNSPLHF. CDR3 in DNA: TGTGCCAGCAGTGAAGCGGGGCAGGGGAATTCACCCCTCCACTTT. This chain joins TRBV2 and TRBJ1-6; D may be TRBD1 (6 bases). The CDR3 has 15 amino acids. Trimming removed 0 bases at V and 7 bases at J, with 10 bases between. The germline CDR1 and CDR2 sequences are SNHLY and FYNNEI.

This clone has just a few counts. The CDR3 sequence is CASSLETGEYEQYF. The CDR3 DNA is TGTGCCAGCAGCTTAGAGACAGGGGAATACGAGCAGTACTTC. J is TRBJ2-7 and V is TRBV7-2, with TRBD1 matching over 8 bases. The CDR3 is made up of 14 amino acids. From germline, CDR1 is SGHTA and CDR2 FQGNSA. V gave up 1 base and J gave up 4 bases; unmatched junction bases: 3. Full variable domain (remainder filled in from reference TRBV7-2 and TRBJ2-7): GAGVSQSPSNKVTEKGKDVELRCDPISGHTALYWYRQSLGQGLEFLIYFQGNSAPDKSGLPSDRFSAERTGGSVSTLTIQRTQQEDSAVYLCASSLETGEYEQYFGPGTRLTVT.

This clone was picked up one time. The gene calls are TRBV13 and TRBJ1-2; 7 nucleotides line up with TRBD1. Trimming removed 5 bases from V and 1 base from J; junction bases left unmatched: 7. CDR1 and CDR2 from the germline V gene are PRHDT and FYEKMQ (reference sequence). The CDR3 consists of 15 residues. CDR3 nucleotides: TGTGCCAGCAGCCAGGGGGAGACAGATAACTATGGCTACACCTTC. It is translated as CASSQGETDNYGYTF.

J is TRBJ2-5 and V is TRBV7-8, with 7 bases identical to TRBD1. The V gene's germline CDR1 is SGHVS and CDR2 FQNEAQ. The CDR3 contains 16 residues. Trimming at V came to 5 bases and at J to 5 bases, leaving 14 bases not matched to a gene. CDR3 in amino acids: CASSGRRDRPWETQYF. CDR3 in DNA: TGTGCCAGCAGCGGACGACGGGACAGACCTTGGGAGACCCAGTACTTC.

The rearrangement joins TRBV29-1 to TRBJ2-3; D is perhaps TRBD2 (5 bases). V was clipped by 7 bases and J by 3 bases, with 14 bases between them. CDR3 length: 13 residues. Germline V gene data show CDR1 as SQVTM and CDR2 as ANQGSEA. The CDR3 DNA sequence: TGCAGCGGGCTAGAACGGGGAACAGATACGCAGTATTTT. Its translation is CSGLERGTDTQYF.

This clone is labeled large. This chain joins TRBV7-2 and TRBJ1-1; unclear D gene. Germline CDR1 SGHTA, CDR2 FQGNSA. This CDR3 is built from 14 residues. Trimming cost V 1 base and J 0 bases, with 6 bases left between them. The CDR3 sequence is CASSLERVNTEAFF. The CDR3 nucleotides read TGTGCCAGCAGCTTAGAGCGGGTGAACACTGAAGCTTTCTTT. Based on the CDR3 plus reference TRBV7-2 and TRBJ1-1, the full variable domain is GAGVSQSPSNKVTEKGKDVELRCDPISGHTALYWYRQSLGQGLEFLIYFQGNSAPDKSGLPSDRFSAERTGGSVSTLTIQRTQQEDSAVYLCASSLERVNTEAFFGQGTRLTVV.

The rearrangement joins TRBV13 to TRBJ2-3, with D tentatively TRBD2 (6 bases). V shed 2 bases and J shed 1 base, with 13 bases lying between them. CDR1 and CDR2 (germline): PRHDT, FYEKMQ (reference sequence). This CDR3 has 16 residues. This CDR3 is CASSLRGREGTDTQYF. CDR3 sequence (DNA): TGTGCCAGCAGCTTAAGGGGCAGGGAGGGCACAGATACGCAGTATTTT.

The J gene is TRBJ1-6, the V gene TRBV27, with D possibly matching TRBD1 (6 bases). In germline, CDR1 is MNHEY, CDR2 SMNVEV (reference sequence). The CDR3 has 14 amino acids. V was trimmed by 6 bases and J by 6 bases, leaving 12 bases between them. The chain's CDR3 is CASSRRQVNSPLHF. The CDR3 DNA reads as TGTGCCAGCAGCCGTCGACAGGTTAATTCACCCCTCCACTTT.